Presented here are 11 T cell receptor beta chains from one specimen sequenced in a study of CD8+ T cells in alopecia areata. The treatment was: oral pan-JAK inhibitor, 5-10 mg twice daily. The sequencing template was cDNA reverse transcribed from extracted RNA. Method: immunoSEQ multiplex PCR; TCRdb's copy keeps in-frame clones and lacks some. The sample lists fewer than 250,000 clones, less than 45% occurring once. Source: CD4+ T cells sorted from blood, taken between weeks 30 and 35, from a patient treated with tofacitinib. Source of these receptors: a human donor with alopecia areata.

Regarding this clone: The same CDR3 can be traced to other DNA sequences in this sample. The chain employs TRBV29-1 and TRBJ1-1; tentative D call: TRBD1 (5 bases). Trimming shortened V by 1 base and J by 5 bases, and 8 bases separated the two germline ends. CDR1 and CDR2 (germline): SQVTM, ANQGSEA. This CDR3 contains 12 residues. CDR3 residues: CSVEVTGTEAFF. The CDR3 region has the DNA TGCAGCGTTGAAGTAACAGGAACTGAAGCTTTCTTT.

J is TRBJ2-7 and V is TRBV7-8, with 9 bases fitting TRBD1. The CDR3 contains 14 residues. Germline V gives CDR1 SGHVS, CDR2 FQNEAQ. V trimming: 5 bases; J trimming: 6 bases; junction bases outside the gene matches: 8. Here the CDR3 DNA reads TGTGCCAGCAGCCCGGGACAGGGCCTCGTCGAGCAGTACTTC. As protein: CASSPGQGLVEQYF.

The V call is TRBV27, the J call TRBJ2-3; no firm D call. Trimming took 2 bases from V and 4 from J, leaving 1 base between them. Germline CDR1 is MNHEY and CDR2 is SMNVEV (reference sequence). The CDR3 is made up of 11 amino acids. The CDR3 loop is CASSLADTQYF. In DNA form, the CDR3 reads TGTGCCAGCAGTTTAGCAGATACGCAGTATTTT.

The chain couples TRBV19 to TRBJ1-2; 7 nucleotides align to TRBD1. The CDR3 has 15 amino acids. Per germline, CDR1 LNHDA and CDR2 SQIVND (reference sequence). V was clipped by 5 bases and J by 4 bases; unmatched bases: 10. The CDR3 DNA sequence: TGTGCCAGTAGTTCATCCCCGGGACAGCGCTATGGCTACACCTTC. Translation gives CASSSSPGQRYGYTF.

This clone was seen a handful of times. The V gene is TRBV7-6, the J gene TRBJ2-1; D gene unclear. Between the trimmed V and J ends, which lost 1 base and 5 bases, there was a span of 12 bases. This CDR3 region has 15 residues. Germline V gene lookup returns CDR1 SGHVS and CDR2 FNYEAQ. The CDR3 loop is CASSLEGQKNNEQFF. DNA for the CDR3: TGTGCCAGCAGCTTAGAAGGGCAGAAAAACAATGAGCAGTTCTTC. The whole variable domain, remainder taken from reference TRBV7-6 and TRBJ2-1, is GAGVSQSPRYKVTKRGQDVALRCDPISGHVSLYWYRQALGQGPEFLTYFNYEAQQDKSGLPNDRFSAERPEGSISTLTIQRTEQRDSAMYRCASSLEGQKNNEQFFGPGTRLTVL.

The chain carries TRBV27 and TRBJ1-5; tentatively, D is TRBD1 (6 bases). Germline assignment: CDR1 MNHEY and CDR2 SMNVEV (reference sequence). Trimming cost V 5 bases and J 6 bases, with 11 bases left between them. The CDR3 runs 13 residues. The CDR3 loop is CASSRGRGQPQHF. The CDR3 region has the DNA TGTGCCAGCAGTCGAGGCAGGGGTCAGCCCCAGCATTTT.

V is TRBV30 and J is TRBJ2-2; TRBD2 is a possible D gene (5 bases). Trimming shortened V by 1 base and J by 5 bases, and 11 bases separated the two germline ends. The germline V gene encodes CDR1 GTSNPN and CDR2 SVGIG (reference sequence). The CDR3 is 14 amino acids. The CDR3 DNA reads TGTGCCTGGAGTGGAGGAGGTGTTACCGGGGAGCTGTTTTTT. Residues: CAWSGGGVTGELFF.

This clone occurred a few times. V usage is TRBV7-2 and J usage is TRBJ1-5; D gene unclear. Germline CDR1 reads SGHTA; CDR2 reads FQGNSA. V was pared by 1 base and J by 5 bases, with 9 bases between. CDR3 size: 14 residues. CDR3 region: CASSLGRGDQPQHF. The CDR3 coding sequence is TGTGCCAGCAGCTTAGGTCGGGGTGATCAGCCCCAGCATTTT.

V is TRBV30 and J is TRBJ1-2; a possible D gene is TRBD1 (6 bases). V shed 5 bases and J shed 0 bases, with 13 bases lying between them. The CDR3 has 14 amino acids. The germline V gene has CDR1 GTSNPN and CDR2 SVGIG (reference sequence). The CDR3 DNA reads as TGTGCCTGGCGAAGGACAGAAGCTAACTATGGCTACACCTTC. It encodes CAWRRTEANYGYTF.

This clone was recorded once. The V call is TRBV30, the J call TRBJ2-7, with TRBD2 matching over 8 bases. The CDR3 spans 14 residues. CDR1 and CDR2 (germline): GTSNPN, SVGIG (reference sequence). With 2 bases clipped from V and 2 bases from J, the junction kept 5 bases outside the gene matches. Here the CDR3 DNA reads TGTGCCTGGAGTATAACTAGCGGACCCTACGAGCAGTACTTC. Protein sequence: CAWSITSGPYEQYF.

This clone came up a few times. The genes are TRBV11-2 and TRBJ2-7; D unclear. The CDR3 sequence is 16 residues long. Between the trimmed V and J ends, which lost 0 bases and 0 bases, there was a span of 12 bases. Germline values: CDR1 SGHAT, CDR2 FQNNGV. CDR3 nucleotide sequence: TGTGCCAGCAGCTTAGAACTATCCCCGAGCTCCTACGAGCAGTACTTC. Its protein product is CASSLELSPSSYEQYF.